The source of this T cell receptor beta chain is a study of cytomegalovirus exposure and HLA in healthy donors. As for the study in general: Early released data had about 85 million unique TCRs, all coming from HLA-typed donors.

PCR employed 60 Vbeta and 13 Jbeta primers. Assay used: immunoSEQ multiplex PCR; TCRdb lists only in-frame clones, some missing. This table holds around 250,000 clones, around 90% found once. General observations from the study: Productive status was seen about 87% or about 30% of the time for most TCR beta V segments in an earlier analysis.

This clone was seen once. Its antigen is undetermined. Donors showed nominal health when sampled, although they likely had unrecorded immune exposures. This TCR was recovered from a girl aged 2-10 years in good health and CMV-seronegative. What was sequenced was PBMCs.

The chain's CDR3 is CASSDYQGVKNEQYF. The CDR3 region has the DNA TGCGCCAGCAGTGACTATCAGGGGGTGAAGAACGAGCAGTACTTC. The V call is TRBV10-2, the J call TRBJ2-7; TRBD1 agrees at 7 bases. The CDR3 contains 15 residues. Germline-derived CDR1 and CDR2 are WSHSY and SAAADI. V gave up 3 bases and J gave up 5 bases; unmatched junction bases: 10.